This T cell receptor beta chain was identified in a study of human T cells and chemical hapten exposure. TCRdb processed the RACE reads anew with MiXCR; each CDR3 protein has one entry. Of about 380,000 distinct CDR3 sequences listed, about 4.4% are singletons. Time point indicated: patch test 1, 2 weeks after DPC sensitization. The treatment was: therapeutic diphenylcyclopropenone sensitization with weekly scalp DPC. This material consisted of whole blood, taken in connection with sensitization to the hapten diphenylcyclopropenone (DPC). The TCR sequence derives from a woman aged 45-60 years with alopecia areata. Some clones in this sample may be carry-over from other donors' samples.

The CDR3 loop is CASSLAVGVNEQFF. CDR3 coding DNA: TGCGCCAGCAGCTTAGCGGTCGGGGTGAATGAGCAGTTCTTC. The chain carries TRBV5-1 and TRBJ2-1; perhaps TRBD2 as D (5 bases). This CDR3 contains 14 residues. V was cut by 2 bases and J by 7 bases, with 13 bases left in between. Germline-derived CDR1 and CDR2 are SGHRS and YFSETQ.